This TCR beta chain was observed in a study of response to subunit inactivated influenza vaccine. Study observations and caveats: It was the authors' suggestion that each seasonal influenza vaccination recruits few new T cells.

Concerning this clonotype itself: Its antigen is unknown.

TCRdb processed the RT-PCR reads anew with MiXCR; each CDR3 protein has one entry. The data contain approximately 520,000 distinct CDR3 sequences, 16% of them seen just once; the ten biggest clones take up approximately 3%. This CDR3 is built from 17 residues. Trimming left V 0 bases short and J 4 bases short, with 17 bases between. CDR1 MGHRA and CDR2 YSYEKL come from the germline V gene. Sequenced material: CD4+ T cells sorted from PBMCs, taken around 25 months after vaccination. The receptor comes from a man aged 45 to 75 who received an inactivated influenza vaccine. J is TRBJ2-3 and V is TRBV4-1; possibly TRBD1 for D (6 bases). CDR3 bases: TGCGCCAGCAGCCAAGATCCACCAGGGGCTAGGGCAGATACGCAGTATTTT. Its protein product is CASSQDPPGARADTQYF.